The 29 T cell receptor beta chains presented below share a single source sample, sequenced in a study of blood T cell repertoires in COVID-19. This table comes from immunoSEQ multiplex PCR, and its TCRdb copy is limited to in-frame clones, with some not included. Among roughly 150,000 clones listed, around 82% were seen once. The sequencing sample was made of PBMCs or T cells enriched from blood (not recorded which). The receptors derive from a man between 45 and 60 years old in a cohort exposed to, infected with or recovered from COVID-19 (not recorded which).

CDR3 loop: CASSPLLADLSGANVLTF. The CDR3 DNA reads as TGTGCCAGCTCACCACTCCTAGCGGACTTATCTGGGGCCAACGTCCTGACTTTC. The J gene is TRBJ2-6, the V gene TRBV18, with 7 nucleotides matching TRBD2. This CDR3 is built from 18 residues. V lost 1 base to trimming and J lost 1 base; unmatched junction nucleotides: 7. Germline loops: CDR1 KGHSH, CDR2 LQKENI. The full variable domain, in which reference TRBV18 and TRBJ2-6 provide the parts outside the CDR3, is NAGVMQNPRHLVRRRGQEARLRCSPMKGHSHVYWYRQLPEEGLKFMVYLQKENIIDESGMPKERFSAEFPKEGPSILRIQQVVRGDSAAYFCASSPLLADLSGANVLTFGAGSRLTVL.

The chain recombines TRBV5-4 with TRBJ2-7; 9 bases map to TRBD2. This CDR3 spans 16 amino acids. The germline CDR1 and CDR2 sequences are SGHNT and YYREEE (reference sequence). V lost 0 bases, J lost 6 bases, and 10 bases stayed unmatched. The CDR3 region is CASSLARVAGALEQYF. The CDR3 nucleotides read TGTGCCAGCAGCTTGGCTCGGGTAGCGGGAGCCCTCGAGCAGTACTTC.

Comment on this clone: The junction differs from germline at one of its ends, possibly a read error. The chain is built from TRBV27 and TRBJ2-6, with a possible D match to TRBD1 (5 bases). Germline V CDR1 and CDR2: MNHEY, SMNVEV (reference sequence). CDR3 length equals 15 residues. The CDR3 nucleotides are TGTGCCAGCAGTCTCGCCGGCCCTGGGGCCAACGTTCTGACTTTC. Protein product: CASSLAGPGANVLTF.

A single count supports this clone. This chain links TRBV30 with TRBJ2-1; tentative D call: TRBD2 (6 bases). In germline, CDR1 is GTSNPN, CDR2 SVGIG (reference sequence). The CDR3 runs 15 residues. With 3 bases removed from V and 3 bases from J, the gap between germline ends came to 15 bases. The chain's CDR3 is CAWSGGTPRYNEQFF. CDR3 nucleotide sequence: TGTGCCTGGAGCGGCGGGACCCCGCGCTACAATGAGCAGTTCTTC.

The chain couples TRBV4-2 to TRBJ2-1; 13 bases line up with TRBD2. The germline CDR1 and CDR2 sequences are LGHNA and YNFKEQ. The CDR3 length is 16 residues. Trimming removed 4 bases from V and 4 bases from J; junction bases left unmatched: 4. CDR3 protein: CASSPSLAGGYNEQFF. Here the CDR3 DNA reads TGTGCCAGCAGCCCGTCACTAGCGGGAGGGTACAATGAGCAGTTCTTC.

This clone has just a few counts. The chain uses TRBV28 and TRBJ2-7; TRBD2 matches 11 bases. The junction had 9 bases not matched to a gene; V was cut back by 5 bases and J by 0 bases. Germline values: CDR1 MDHEN, CDR2 SYDVKM. This CDR3 has 17 amino acids. The CDR3: CASSLGTSGTGSYEQYF. The CDR3, as DNA: TGTGCCAGCAGTCTAGGGACTAGCGGAACGGGCTCCTACGAGCAGTACTTC. The full variable domain, rest sourced from reference TRBV28 and TRBJ2-7, is DVKVTQSSRYLVKRTGEKVFLECVQDMDHENMFWYRQDPGLGLRLIYFSYDVKMKEKGDIPEGYSVSREKKERFSLILESASTNQTSMYLCASSLGTSGTGSYEQYFGPGTRLTVT.

The chain joins TRBV13 to TRBJ1-1; D remains ambiguous. The germline V gene has CDR1 PRHDT and CDR2 FYEKMQ (reference sequence). The V and J ends lost 1 base and 2 bases respectively, with 8 bases between them. This CDR3 is built from 14 residues. The CDR3 reads CASSLDAGNTEAFF. In DNA, the CDR3 is TGTGCCAGCAGCTTAGATGCGGGAAACACTGAAGCTTTCTTT.

The rearrangement uses TRBV12-3 or TRBV12-4 and TRBJ1-1; D gene ambiguous. V was pared by 3 bases and J by 1 base, with 3 bases between. There are 12 residues in the CDR3. The CDR3 DNA sequence: TGTGCCAGCAGTTTGCGGAACACTGAAGCTTTCTTT. Translated: CASSLRNTEAFF.

V gene TRBV30 combines with J gene TRBJ1-1; 8 bases are a match to TRBD1. The CDR3 length is 14 residues. V lost 0 bases to trimming and J lost 6 bases; unmatched junction nucleotides: 6. Looked up from germline, CDR1 is GTSNPN and CDR2 is SVGIG (reference sequence). The CDR3 reads CAWSVRTGWAEAFF. The CDR3 DNA follows: TGTGCCTGGAGTGTACGGACAGGGTGGGCTGAAGCTTTCTTT.

The chain has TRBV10-3 and TRBJ2-3; TRBD1 aligns across 7 bases. Germline V lookup: CDR1 ENHRY, CDR2 SYGVKD. CDR3 size: 14 residues. The V segment lost 5 bases and the J segment 4 bases; nucleotides outside the gene matches: 6. The chain's CDR3 is CAISRGRDPDTQYF. As DNA, the CDR3 is TGTGCCATCAGTAGGGGGCGCGACCCAGATACGCAGTATTTT.

V gene TRBV9 combines with J gene TRBJ2-3; no definite D call. The CDR3 totals 14 residues. Germline CDR1 reads SGDLS; CDR2 reads YYNGEE. V was pared by 3 bases and J by 2 bases, with 10 bases between. CDR3 sequence (DNA): TGTGCCAGCAGCGAGACGACTTACACAGATACGCAGTATTTT. Encoded protein: CASSETTYTDTQYF.

Many counts were recorded for this clone. This specimen includes other DNA sequences encoding the same CDR3. The chain carries TRBV19 and TRBJ2-7, with 9 bases identical to TRBD1. J was trimmed by 2 bases and V by 5 bases; bases with no gene match: 1. The CDR3 is 13 residues long. CDR1 is LNHDA and CDR2 is SQIVND in the germline V gene (reference sequence). DNA of the CDR3: TGTGCCAGTAGTGGGGACAGGGCCTACGAGCAGTACTTC. It is translated as CASSGDRAYEQYF.

In this sample, this clone turned up once. This rearrangement joins TRBV4-3 to TRBJ2-7; 7 bases are a match to TRBD2. The germline CDR1 and CDR2 sequences are LGHNA and YSLEER. The CDR3 is made up of 16 amino acids. The V gene end was trimmed by 0 bases and the J gene end by 1 base; junction bases not matched to a gene: 6. The CDR3 region is CASSQDYRGVSYEQYF. CDR3 DNA sequence: TGCGCCAGCAGCCAAGATTACCGGGGGGTGTCCTACGAGCAGTACTTC.

This clone has only one observation. V is TRBV28 and J is TRBJ2-5; D ambiguous. The CDR3 contains 11 residues. The germline V gene has CDR1 MDHEN and CDR2 SYDVKM. V dropped 5 bases and J dropped 4 bases, with 5 bases sitting between them. DNA for the CDR3: TGTGCCAGCAGTCGTCGAGAGACCCAGTACTTC. Its protein product is CASSRRETQYF.

V usage is TRBV3-1 (or the pseudogene TRBV3-2) and J usage is TRBJ2-2; no definite D call. CDR3 length: 13 amino acids. Germline CDR1 reads LGHDT; CDR2 reads YNNKEL (reference sequence). V lost 8 bases and J lost 0, with 7 bases in between. CDR3 DNA: TGTGCCAGCTTGGGCCCGAACACCGGGGAGCTGTTTTTT. Translation: CASLGPNTGELFF.

The J gene is TRBJ1-2, the V gene TRBV6-6; 10 nucleotides agree with TRBD1. Per germline, CDR1 MNHNY and CDR2 SVGAGI (reference sequence). The CDR3 has 14 amino acids. V shed 5 bases and J 3 bases; nucleotides not matched to a gene: 3. The CDR3 DNA is TGTGCCAGCAGTGGGACAGGGGAGGACTATGGCTACACCTTC. This translates into CASSGTGEDYGYTF.

This clone was recorded a few times. This chain joins TRBV4-1 and TRBJ2-1; 10 bases are a match to TRBD2. The germline gives CDR1 MGHRA, CDR2 YSYEKL. Trimming took 3 bases from V and 4 from J; bases not matched to a gene: 3. The CDR3 covers 15 residues. The CDR3 DNA is TGCGCCAGCAGCCACAGCGGGAGGGAATACAATGAGCAGTTCTTC. It codes for CASSHSGREYNEQFF.

The rearrangement links TRBV12-5 to TRBJ2-1; the D gene is possibly TRBD1 (6 bases). The germline V and J ends were trimmed by 0 bases and 5 bases, with 23 bases remaining between them. Germline V gene sequence: CDR1 LGHNT, CDR2 FRNRAP. This CDR3 region has 19 residues. CDR3 bases: TGTGCTAGTGGTTTGGTACTAGGGCAGGGGCTCACGGTCAACAATGAGCAGTTCTTC. It codes for CASGLVLGQGLTVNNEQFF.

This chain joins TRBV28 and TRBJ1-5; 7 nucleotides align to TRBD1. With V trimmed by 5 bases and J by 0 bases, 10 bases remained unmatched. The CDR3 runs 17 residues. Germline V gives CDR1 MDHEN, CDR2 SYDVKM. The CDR3 nucleotides are TGTGCCAGCAGTGACAGGGCCCCGGGGTATAGCAATCAGCCCCAGCATTTT. Its translation: CASSDRAPGYSNQPQHF.

The J gene is TRBJ2-2, the V gene TRBV23-1; 7 nucleotides agree with TRBD1. TRBV23-1 is labeled an ORF, and its function is uncertain. This CDR3 has 16 amino acids. V lost 7 bases to trimming and J lost 2 bases; unmatched junction nucleotides: 10. The CDR3 region is CASTLCRQGNTGELFF. CDR3 nucleotide sequence: TGCGCCAGCACTCTCTGTCGACAGGGCAACACCGGGGAGCTGTTTTTT.

The chain recombines TRBV19 with TRBJ1-6, with 8 nucleotides matching TRBD1. The CDR3 spans 15 residues. Trimming cost V 5 bases and J 9 bases; bases outside gene matches: 9. Per the germline V gene, CDR1 is LNHDA and CDR2 is SQIVND (reference sequence). The CDR3 protein is CASSPRTGSGSPLHF. CDR3 coding DNA: TGTGCCAGTAGTCCGAGGACAGGGAGCGGTTCACCCCTCCACTTT. Filled out from reference TRBV19 and TRBJ1-6, the complete variable domain reads DGGITQSPKYLFRKEGQNVTLSCEQNLNHDAMYWYRQDPGQGLRLIYYSQIVNDFQKGDIAEGYSVSREKKESFPLTVTSAQKNPTAFYLCASSPRTGSGSPLHFGNGTRLTVT.

This chain connects TRBV27 to TRBJ2-1; 10 nucleotides match TRBD2. V trimming: 7 bases; J trimming: 6 bases; junction bases outside the gene matches: 6. The CDR3 consists of 14 residues. The germline V gene encodes CDR1 MNHEY and CDR2 SMNVEV (reference sequence). CDR3 sequence reads: CASTAGGPLNEQFF. DNA of the CDR3: TGTGCCAGCACAGCGGGGGGGCCTCTCAATGAGCAGTTCTTC.

The J gene is TRBJ2-5, the V gene TRBV7-9; TRBD2 agrees at 9 bases. The CDR3 is 18 residues long. Germline-derived CDR1 and CDR2 are SEHNR and FQNEAQ (reference sequence). After removal of 1 base from V and 5 bases from J, the junction contained 14 bases not matched to a gene. The CDR3 region is CASSLVNRRGSGSETQYF. The CDR3 nucleotides are TGTGCCAGCAGCTTAGTAAATCGTCGAGGTAGCGGGAGTGAGACCCAGTACTTC.

This clone occurred once. The chain employs TRBV7-8 and TRBJ1-2; 9 bases map to TRBD1. The CDR3 covers 14 residues. Germline lookup yields CDR1 SGHVS and CDR2 FQNEAQ. The junction had 8 bases not matched to a gene; V was cut back by 5 bases and J by 7 bases. CDR3 in amino acids: CASSTLQGAFGYTF. CDR3 nucleotides: TGTGCCAGCAGCACATTACAGGGGGCCTTTGGCTACACCTTC.

V and J are TRBV10-3 and TRBJ2-7; D gene ambiguous. Germline V lookup: CDR1 ENHRY, CDR2 SYGVKD. The V end lost 7 bases, the J end lost 6 bases, and 10 bases lay between the germline ends. CDR3 size: 11 residues. The CDR3: CAIKLGGEQYF. CDR3 in DNA: TGTGCCATCAAGCTTGGTGGCGAGCAGTACTTC.

V is TRBV9 and J is TRBJ1-2, with a weak D call TRBD1 (6 bases). Looked up from germline, CDR1 is SGDLS and CDR2 is YYNGEE. The CDR3 is 16 residues long. The V gene lost 1 base and the J gene lost 3 bases, with 16 bases spanning the gap. The CDR3 sequence is CASSVSSGDDYYGYTF. The CDR3 nucleotides are TGTGCCAGCAGCGTAAGTTCAGGGGATGACTACTATGGCTACACCTTC.

The J gene is TRBJ2-2, the V gene TRBV15; D is possibly TRBD2 (7 bases). The CDR3 length is 17 residues. Per the germline V gene, CDR1 is LNHNV and CDR2 is YYDKDF (reference sequence). The V end was cut by 1 base, the J end by 5 bases, with 17 bases between. The CDR3 protein is CATSRAGGGAFTGELFF. In nucleotides, the CDR3 is TGTGCCACCAGCAGAGCCGGTGGGGGGGCGTTTACCGGGGAGCTGTTTTTT.

The rearrangement joins TRBV4-3 to TRBJ1-1, with unresolved D. The CDR3 has 15 residues. Germline assignment: CDR1 LGHNA and CDR2 YSLEER. V lost 5 bases to trimming and J lost 1 base, with 14 bases between them. CDR3 in amino acids: CASSEVPSGNTEAFF. CDR3 nucleotides: TGCGCCAGCAGCGAAGTCCCCTCGGGGAACACTGAAGCTTTCTTT.

The rearrangement joins TRBV28 to TRBJ1-2; 7 bases line up with TRBD1. Germline V gene data show CDR1 as MDHEN and CDR2 as SYDVKM. The CDR3 spans 13 residues. The trim removed 7 bases at V and 4 bases at J, leaving 6 bases unmatched. CDR3 sequence (DNA): TGTGCCAGCACCGACAGGGTCATCTATGGCTACACCTTC. Amino acids: CASTDRVIYGYTF.